This TCR beta chain derives from a study of blood T cell repertoires in COVID-19. The trim removed 4 bases at V and 4 bases at J, leaving 10 bases unmatched. From germline, CDR1 is SGHRS and CDR2 YFSETQ. The CDR3 is 16 residues long. Sequencing was performed with immunoSEQ multiplex PCR; in TCRdb, only in-frame clones are kept and a portion is missing. The sample holds roughly 170,000 clones, 81% seen once. This clonotype originated in a woman aged 40 to 50 with acute COVID-19. The sequenced sample consisted of PBMCs or T cells enriched from blood (not recorded which). The J gene is TRBJ1-2, the V gene TRBV5-1; TRBD1 aligns across 10 bases. The CDR3 bases are TGCGCCAGCAGCCTGACCGGGACAGGGGAGGTCTATGGCTACACCTTC. It is translated as CASSLTGTGEVYGYTF.